The 9 T cell receptor beta chains given below trace back to one sample, sequenced in a study of cytomegalovirus exposure and HLA in healthy donors. The PCR contained 60 Vbeta and 13 Jbeta primers. The repertoire was sequenced with immunoSEQ multiplex PCR; TCRdb's copy has only in-frame clones and lacks some. This sample's clone table lists about 70,000 clones. The sample was PBMCs. These receptors came from a woman in her thirties in good health and CMV-seronegative.

Worth noting for this clone: The sample holds other DNA sequences that translate to the same CDR3. The chain combines TRBV5-1 with TRBJ2-7; TRBD1 agrees at 7 bases. The CDR3 length is 14 residues. V was clipped by 0 bases and J by 6 bases; unmatched bases: 6. The germline gives CDR1 SGHRS, CDR2 YFSETQ. The CDR3, as DNA: TGCGCCAGCAGCTTGGGACAGGGCCGAGGCGAGCAGTACTTC. It specifies CASSLGQGRGEQYF.

The chain combines TRBV6-4 with TRBJ2-7; 11 bases match TRBD2. Germline CDR1 reads MRHNA; CDR2 reads SNTAGT. V shed 4 bases and J 4 bases; nucleotides not matched to a gene: 3. The CDR3 contains 14 residues. The CDR3 sequence: CASSVVAGGYEQYF. The CDR3 bases are TGTGCCAGCAGTGTGGTAGCGGGAGGGTACGAGCAGTACTTC.

V and J are TRBV6-5 and TRBJ2-1; the match to TRBD2 covers 10 bases. Germline V gives CDR1 MNHEY, CDR2 SVGAGI. Losses at the gene ends were 0 bases for V and 8 bases for J; bases not matched to a gene: 4. The CDR3 loop spans 15 amino acids. This chain's CDR3 is CASSYSLAGLDEQFF. The CDR3 DNA follows: TGTGCCAGCAGTTACTCACTAGCGGGGTTGGATGAGCAGTTCTTC.

The gene calls are TRBV5-4 and TRBJ1-2; D unresolved. Germline V gene lookup returns CDR1 SGHNT and CDR2 YYREEE (reference sequence). Between the trimmed V and J ends, which lost 10 bases and 7 bases, there was a span of 17 bases. The CDR3 extends over 12 amino acids. The CDR3 DNA reads as TGTGCCGGTCTAGAGGGAAGAACTGGCTACACCTTC. This translates into CAGLEGRTGYTF.

This chain links TRBV29-1 with TRBJ1-1; D is possibly TRBD1 (6 bases). The germline CDR1 and CDR2 sequences are SQVTM and ANQGSEA. The CDR3 consists of 12 residues. The V and J ends lost 6 bases and 1 base respectively, with 9 bases between them. The DNA of the CDR3 is TGCAGCGTCGTCAGGGGGAACACTGAAGCTTTCTTT. Its translation is CSVVRGNTEAFF.

The chain couples TRBV9 to TRBJ2-3; D not resolved. The CDR3 runs 14 residues. Trimming left V 4 bases short and J 0 bases short, with 9 bases between. CDR1 and CDR2 (germline): SGDLS, YYNGEE. CDR3 nucleotide sequence: TGTGCCAGCAGCAATACGAGGAGCACAGATACGCAGTATTTT. Translating gives CASSNTRSTDTQYF.

The chain employs TRBV6-1 and TRBJ2-7; 11 nucleotides match TRBD2. Trimming removed 6 bases from V and 2 bases from J; junction bases left unmatched: 12. Germline values: CDR1 MNHNS, CDR2 SASEGT. CDR3 size: 17 residues. For the CDR3, the DNA is TGTGCCAGCAGCGAACTAGCGGGAGATGGGGCCACCTACGAGCAGTACTTC. It codes for CASSELAGDGATYEQYF.

This chain joins TRBV6-5 and TRBJ2-2; D is undetermined. V gave up 7 bases and J gave up 5 bases, with 5 bases separating them. Germline CDR1 MNHEY, CDR2 SVGAGI. CDR3 length equals 11 residues. Here the CDR3 DNA reads TGTGCCAGCACAGGAACCGGGGAGCTGTTTTTT. Translation: CASTGTGELFF.

The J gene is TRBJ2-7, the V gene TRBV5-1; 10 bases agree with TRBD2. V trimming: 2 bases; J trimming: 2 bases; junction bases outside the gene matches: 1. CDR3 length equals 14 residues. Germline V gene sequence: CDR1 SGHRS, CDR2 YFSETQ. The CDR3 region is CASSLAGGTYEQYF. The CDR3 DNA sequence: TGCGCCAGCAGCTTAGCGGGAGGGACCTACGAGCAGTACTTC.